The 30 T cell receptor beta chains below were found in one sample sequenced in a study of untreated major depressive disorder (dated by TCRdb to about 2018). Libraries were constructed by the immunoSEQ multiplex PCR assay. The source is immuneACCESS, and TCRdb retained only in-frame sequences with V and J called. Part of the clones is not carried over; for the studies checked, unresolved V genes explain less than half of this, and the remainder is unexplained. The sample table contains just over 20,000 clones; only one count was recorded for over 80% of them. The ten most abundant clones make up roughly 0.31% of the sample. Sequenced material: CD4+ T cells from PBMCs. Source of these receptors: a man aged 25-45 years in good health.

This chain links TRBV6-5 with TRBJ1-1, with D possibly matching TRBD1 (5 bases). Germline V lookup: CDR1 MNHEY, CDR2 SVGAGI. Trimming stripped 2 bases from V and 0 bases from J, with 7 bases between. This CDR3 contains 14 residues. DNA for the CDR3: TGTGCCAGCAGTTACCGGGACCTGAACACTGAAGCTTTCTTT. Its protein product is CASSYRDLNTEAFF.

This sequence joins TRBV12-5 and TRBJ1-2; 7 bases line up with TRBD1. Germline trimming cut 2 bases from V and 4 bases from J; bases unmatched to any gene: 4. CDR1 is LGHNT, CDR2 FRNRAP, per germline. The CDR3 has 14 amino acids. CDR3 loop: CASGLSGQVYGYTF. The CDR3 bases are TGTGCTAGTGGTTTGTCTGGACAGGTCTATGGCTACACCTTC.

The genes are TRBV7-8 and TRBJ2-7, with TRBD2 identical over 9 bases. J gave up 6 bases and V 2 bases, and 11 bases lay outside the gene matches. The CDR3 covers 16 residues. Germline lookup yields CDR1 SGHVS and CDR2 FQNEAQ. The CDR3 protein is CASSLISSGRFREQYF. The CDR3 DNA reads TGTGCCAGCAGCTTAATATCCAGCGGGAGGTTTCGCGAGCAGTACTTC.

The V call is TRBV5-5, the J call TRBJ2-7; D remains unclear. The V gene's germline CDR1 is SGHKS and CDR2 YYEKEE (reference sequence). Trimming shortened V by 1 base and J by 0 bases, and 11 bases separated the two germline ends. This CDR3 is built from 15 residues. In nucleotides, the CDR3 is TGTGCCAGCAGCTTGTTTCCGGGTAGCTCCTACGAGCAGTACTTC. The encoded protein is CASSLFPGSSYEQYF.

The rearrangement uses TRBV5-1 and TRBJ2-7, with D perhaps matching TRBD1 or TRBD2 (5 bases each). CDR1 SGHRS and CDR2 YFSETQ come from the germline V gene. V lost 0 bases to trimming and J lost 4 bases, with 17 bases between them. The CDR3 totals 16 residues. The CDR3 coding sequence is TGCGCCAGCAGCTTGGACGGGGCAGGGCCCTGGTACGAGCAGTACTTC. Residues: CASSLDGAGPWYEQYF.

The chain uses TRBV20-1 and TRBJ1-1, with TRBD1 as a possible D gene (5 bases). Looked up from germline, CDR1 is DFQATT and CDR2 is SNEGSKA (reference sequence). With 5 bases removed from V and 10 bases from J, the gap between germline ends came to 11 bases. The CDR3 is made up of 10 amino acids. This chain's CDR3 is CSASGTGAFF. CDR3 nucleotide sequence: TGCAGTGCTTCAGGGACGGGAGCTTTCTTT.

The gene calls are TRBV2 and TRBJ1-4; D call uncertain. This CDR3 region has 15 residues. V was pared by 4 bases and J by 4 bases, with 13 bases between. Looked up from germline, CDR1 is SNHLY and CDR2 is FYNNEI. CDR3 sequence: CASSVGSNYNEKLFF. In DNA, the CDR3 is TGTGCCAGCAGTGTAGGGAGTAACTATAATGAAAAACTGTTTTTT.

CDR3 sequence reads: CASSYDKRGQGYEQYF. The CDR3, as DNA: TGTGCCAGCAGTTACGATAAAAGGGGGCAGGGCTACGAGCAGTACTTC. The chain employs TRBV6-5 and TRBJ2-7; 7 bases are shared with TRBD1. The CDR3 runs 16 residues. J lost 3 bases, V lost 2 bases, and 10 bases had no gene match. Germline V gives CDR1 MNHEY, CDR2 SVGAGI.

This chain joins TRBV7-2 and TRBJ2-7, with D tentatively TRBD1 or TRBD2 (5 bases each). Germline lookup yields CDR1 SGHTA and CDR2 FQGNSA. Trimming took off 2 bases at V and 9 bases at J, with 17 bases between the two ends. The CDR3 is made up of 14 amino acids. CDR3: CASSLRQGLRGQYF. CDR3 in DNA: TGTGCCAGCAGCTTAAGGCAGGGTCTGAGGGGGCAGTACTTC. Full variable domain (missing parts from reference TRBV7-2 and TRBJ2-7): GAGVSQSPSNKVTEKGKDVELRCDPISGHTALYWYRQSLGQGLEFLIYFQGNSAPDKSGLPSDRFSAERTGGSVSTLTIQRTQQEDSAVYLCASSLRQGLRGQYFGPGTRLTVT.

This clone came up a few times. The genes are TRBV30 and TRBJ2-7; no clear D gene. There are 12 residues in the CDR3. V lost 4 bases and J lost 1, with 8 bases in between. Germline V gene data show CDR1 as GTSNPN and CDR2 as SVGIG (reference sequence). The CDR3 DNA reads TGTGCCTGGACTCACATGTCCTACGAGCAGTACTTC. Its protein is CAWTHMSYEQYF.

The V gene is TRBV20-1, the J gene TRBJ2-5; unclear D gene. The germline V gene encodes CDR1 DFQATT and CDR2 SNEGSKA (reference sequence). Trimming removed 0 bases from V and 3 bases from J, with 2 bases in between. The CDR3 loop spans 11 amino acids. CDR3 amino acids: CSAREEETQYF. Here the CDR3 DNA reads TGCAGTGCTAGAGAAGAAGAGACCCAGTACTTC.

The CDR3 DNA follows: TGCAGCGTTGGGGGGGACAGAGAAGCTTTCTTT. It specifies CSVGGDREAFF. The chain is built from TRBV29-1 and TRBJ1-1; 7 positions agree with TRBD1. Germline V gives CDR1 SQVTM, CDR2 ANQGSEA. This CDR3 is built from 11 residues. V shed 4 bases, J shed 8 bases, and the junction held 4 bases outside the gene matches.

The rearrangement uses TRBV20-1 and TRBJ2-1; D gene unclear. Germline V gives CDR1 DFQATT, CDR2 SNEGSKA (reference sequence). Deletions cut 6 bases from V and 8 bases from J, with 8 bases between. CDR3 length: 10 amino acids. The CDR3 sequence: CSAYYHEQFF. DNA of the CDR3: TGCAGTGCCTATTACCATGAGCAGTTCTTC.

J is TRBJ2-7 and V is TRBV7-8; 14 bases align to TRBD2. The CDR3 is 15 amino acids. In germline, CDR1 is SGHVS, CDR2 FQNEAQ. Losses at the gene ends were 3 bases for V and 4 bases for J; bases not matched to a gene: 2. The CDR3 nucleotides are TGTGCCAGCAGCTTCCGACTAGCGGGAGGGTACGAGCAGTACTTC. Its translation: CASSFRLAGGYEQYF.

The genes are TRBV2 and TRBJ2-7; no clear D gene. The CDR3 runs 14 residues. Germline CDR1 and CDR2: SNHLY and FYNNEI. V was clipped by 2 bases and J by 2 bases, with 10 bases between them. The CDR3 coding sequence is TGTGCCAGCAGTGAACTTTTGGAAACCTACGAGCAGTACTTC. It is translated as CASSELLETYEQYF. Combining the CDR3 with reference TRBV2 and TRBJ2-7 gives the whole variable domain EPEVTQTPSHQVTQMGQEVILRCVPISNHLYFYWYRQILGQKVEFLVSFYNNEISEKSEIFDDQFSVERPDGSNFTLKIRSTKLEDSAMYFCASSELLETYEQYFGPGTRLTVT.

This clone showed up just a few times. This sequence joins TRBV11-2 and TRBJ2-7; D is ambiguous. Per the germline V gene, CDR1 is SGHAT and CDR2 is FQNNGV. There are 13 residues in the CDR3. V shed 5 bases and J shed 6 bases, with 14 bases lying between them. This chain's CDR3 is CASSTPLVLEQYF. The DNA for the CDR3 is TGTGCCAGCAGCACTCCGTTGGTGCTCGAGCAGTACTTC.

The rearrangement links TRBV30 to TRBJ2-4; either TRBD1 or TRBD2 may fit D (6 bases each). CDR3 size: 23 residues. CDR1 is GTSNPN, CDR2 SVGIG, per germline (reference sequence). Trimming cost V 3 bases and J 0 bases, with 36 bases left between them. CDR3 nucleotide sequence: TGTGCCTGGAGCCCTTTAAGGGCTACAGGGACTCTCACCCACCCCGGAGCCAAAAACATTCAGTACTTC. Translation gives CAWSPLRATGTLTHPGAKNIQYF.

This chain joins TRBV7-2 and TRBJ2-7, with a weak D call TRBD1 (5 bases). Between the trimmed V and J ends, which lost 5 bases and 3 bases, there was a span of 17 bases. CDR1 is SGHTA, CDR2 FQGNSA, per germline. The CDR3 is made up of 15 amino acids. The CDR3 DNA sequence: TGTGCCAGCAGCCGGGTGAGACAGAGAGTCTACGAGCAGTACTTC. Protein sequence: CASSRVRQRVYEQYF.

The rearrangement links TRBV5-5 to TRBJ1-5; TRBD1 matches 7 bases. The germline CDR1 and CDR2 sequences are SGHKS and YYEKEE (reference sequence). CDR3 size: 16 residues. V trimming: 2 bases; J trimming: 6 bases; junction bases outside the gene matches: 11. DNA of the CDR3: TGTGCCAGCAGCTTCAGGTTGCAGGGGGAAGGTCAGCCCCAGCATTTT. The encoded protein is CASSFRLQGEGQPQHF.

The rearrangement uses TRBV2 and TRBJ2-3; D possibly corresponds to TRBD2 (6 bases). Germline assignment: CDR1 SNHLY and CDR2 FYNNEI. Trimming shortened V by 3 bases and J by 3 bases, and 19 bases separated the two germline ends. The CDR3 runs to 17 residues. The CDR3 is CASSELGGLGGTDTQYF. In nucleotides, the CDR3 is TGTGCCAGCAGTGAGTTGGGGGGATTAGGAGGGACAGATACGCAGTATTTT.

The V gene is TRBV6-5, the J gene TRBJ1-5; 10 bases are shared with TRBD1. From germline, CDR1 is MNHEY and CDR2 SVGAGI. This CDR3 comprises 14 residues. V was pared by 6 bases and J by 14 bases, with 13 bases of the junction left unmatched. CDR3 loop: CASSPGSRTGGEHF. CDR3 sequence (DNA): TGTGCCAGCAGCCCGGGGAGTAGGACAGGGGGGGAGCATTTT.

The J gene is TRBJ1-1, the V gene TRBV27; D may be TRBD1 (5 bases). CDR3 length: 15 residues. CDR1 is MNHEY and CDR2 is SMNVEV in the germline V gene (reference sequence). Deletions cut 5 bases from V and 1 base from J, with 14 bases between. This CDR3 reads CASSGGRGWNTEAFF. CDR3 sequence (DNA): TGTGCCAGCAGTGGGGGTAGGGGCTGGAACACTGAAGCTTTCTTT.

V is TRBV6-6 and J is TRBJ2-1, with 7 bases fitting TRBD2. Germline trimming cut 0 bases from V and 13 bases from J; bases unmatched to any gene: 12. CDR1 MNHNY and CDR2 SVGAGI come from the germline V gene (reference sequence). CDR3 length: 15 residues. The CDR3, as DNA: TGTGCCAGCAGTTACTCGACCAGGGAGGGTCACGGCCAGTTCTTC. Amino acids: CASSYSTREGHGQFF.

The chain employs TRBV5-1 and TRBJ2-7, with 8 bases that match TRBD2. This CDR3 spans 15 amino acids. Trimming cost V 5 bases and J 3 bases; bases outside gene matches: 10. Per germline, CDR1 SGHRS and CDR2 YFSETQ. In nucleotides, the CDR3 is TGCGCCAGCAGTTCCGTATACGGGGGGGTCTACGAGCAGTACTTC. Protein product: CASSSVYGGVYEQYF.

The chain links TRBV7-9 to TRBJ2-7; 7 bases agree with TRBD1. Per germline, CDR1 SEHNR and CDR2 FQNEAQ (reference sequence). The V and J ends lost 6 bases and 6 bases, in that order; junction bases with no gene match: 5. CDR3 length: 12 amino acids. The CDR3, as DNA: TGTGCCAGCAGTCCTGACAGGGCCGAGCAGTACTTC. It translates to CASSPDRAEQYF.

V and J are TRBV6-4 and TRBJ2-1, with 8 bases fitting TRBD2. The CDR3 covers 15 residues. Losses at the gene ends were 2 bases for V and 0 bases for J; bases not matched to a gene: 0. Looked up from germline, CDR1 is MRHNA and CDR2 is SNTAGT. CDR3 amino acids: CASSDLAGSYNEQFF. The CDR3 nucleotides are TGTGCCAGCAGTGACCTAGCGGGCTCCTACAATGAGCAGTTCTTC.

This rearrangement joins TRBV4-2 to TRBJ2-3, with 11 bases that match TRBD2. Unmatched junction bases numbered 14, after V lost 3 bases and J lost 6 bases. CDR3 length equals 18 residues. Germline V gives CDR1 LGHNA, CDR2 YNFKEQ. The DNA of the CDR3 is TGTGCCAGCAGCCACGACCTCATAGCGGGAGGGCCCCCCGATACGCAGTATTTT. Protein: CASSHDLIAGGPPDTQYF.

V and J are TRBV7-9 and TRBJ2-7; 10 bases agree with TRBD1. The CDR3 covers 14 residues. The germline gives CDR1 SEHNR, CDR2 FQNEAQ (reference sequence). After removal of 4 bases from V and 6 bases from J, the junction contained 6 bases not matched to a gene. The CDR3 nucleotides are TGTGCCAGCAGCTCGGACAGGGGGGGTCTCGAGCAGTACTTC. The encoded protein is CASSSDRGGLEQYF.

The chain is built from TRBV7-2 and TRBJ2-3, with TRBD2 identical over 9 bases. The CDR3 is 14 amino acids. The germline gives CDR1 SGHTA, CDR2 FQGNSA. V shed 3 bases, J shed 10 bases, and the junction held 8 bases outside the gene matches. As DNA, the CDR3 is TGTGCCAGCAGCTTGACTATAGCGGGGGCCCCGCAGTATTTT. It encodes CASSLTIAGAPQYF.

The V call is TRBV5-1, the J call TRBJ2-3; possible D gene TRBD2, 6 bases. The CDR3 covers 16 residues. Germline CDR1 is SGHRS and CDR2 is YFSETQ. V dropped 3 bases and J dropped 1 base, with 15 bases sitting between them. The CDR3 nucleotides are TGCGCCAGCAGCTCCCTGTCAGGCGGGGGCACAGATACGCAGTATTTT. Translated: CASSSLSGGGTDTQYF.